This T cell receptor beta chain was captured by sequencing in a study of Ad26.COV2.S vaccination and SARS-CoV-2 variants. Regarding the study as a whole: Spike-specific responses of CD8+ and CD4+ T cells were reported to display substantial breadth after vaccination.

Stated treatment: some 19 received Ad26.COV2.S at low or high dose, single or two shots; 5 received placebo; per-sample allocation not given. Following the first vaccine or placebo injection, samples were taken on day 63. Comments on this clone: Its specificity is not known.

Produced via immunoSEQ multiplex PCR; TCRdb's table is partial and in-frame only. The sample shows about 350,000 clones, roughly 91% of them seen only once. In germline, CDR1 is GTSNPN, CDR2 SVGIG (reference sequence). This CDR3 has 12 residues. Trimming stripped 5 bases from V and 5 bases from J, with 13 bases between. The sequence derives from a person between 18 and 59 years old who received the Ad26.COV2.S COVID-19 vaccine or a placebo. This chain joins TRBV30 and TRBJ2-7; TRBD1 might be the D (6 bases). The material sequenced was peripheral blood, taken in a trial of Ad26.COV2.S vaccine versus placebo. The DNA of the CDR3 is TGTGCCTGGGGCCTACAGGGAAACGAGCAGTACTTC. It yields the protein CAWGLQGNEQYF.